These T cell receptor beta chains were read from a single sample in a study of T cell responses to AZD1222 COVID-19 vaccine. Generated by immunoSEQ multiplex PCR, the TCRdb table keeps only in-frame clones and is missing some. The data contain over 120,000 clones, 80% to 95% of them singletons. The sequences come from peripheral blood, collected 28 days after the second AZD1222 dose. The receptor source for this set is an adult who received the AZD1222 COVID-19 vaccine. CDR3s include the opening cysteine and the closing phenylalanine or tryptophan. The order of the fields is V gene, clone size, J gene, D gene, CDR3 protein, CDR3 DNA. The D gene is left open where the match is weak. The size entry is marked missing in some rows and otherwise reads once, few, many or a size class.

>TRBV19|-|TRBJ1-2|-
CASSSGQLYGYTF
TGTGCCAGTAGCAGTGGACAGCTCTATGGCTACACCTTC
>TRBV12-3/TRBV12-4|-|TRBJ2-1|-
CASSRKSGDEQFF
TGTGCCAGCAGCAGGAAATCGGGGGATGAGCAGTTCTTC
>TRBV15|-|TRBJ1-6|-
CATSRGGSSLRALHF
TGTGCCACCAGCAGAGGGGGGTCATCCCTTAGAGCCCTCCACTTT
>TRBV28|-|TRBJ2-1|TRBD2
CASSLRTSPPEQFF
TGTGCCAGCAGTTTACGGACTAGCCCACCGGAGCAGTTCTTC
>TRBV30|-|TRBJ2-3|-
CAWRGRGTDTQYF
TGTGCCTGGAGGGGGCGCGGCACAGATACGCAGTATTTT
>TRBV7-7|-|TRBJ2-1|TRBD2
CASSVGAGDFEQFF
TGTGCCAGCAGCGTCGGCGCGGGAGACTTTGAGCAGTTCTTC
>TRBV18|-|TRBJ2-7|-
CASSPNKNDEQYF
TGTGCCAGCTCACCAAACAAGAACGACGAGCAGTACTTC
>TRBV2|-|TRBJ1-2|-
CASSDQGTPYGYTF
TGTGCCAGCAGTGATCAAGGGACTCCGTATGGCTACACCTTC
>TRBV6-2/TRBV6-3|-|TRBJ1-1|-
CASSPATGNTEAFF
TGTGCCAGCAGTCCGGCCACTGGGAACACTGAAGCTTTCTTT
>TRBV2|-|TRBJ1-4|-
CAGGIEKLFF
TGTGCCGGAGGGATTGAAAAACTGTTTTTT
>TRBV10-3|-|TRBJ2-1|TRBD1
CAISTGTVNNEQFF
TGTGCCATCAGCACCGGGACAGTAAACAATGAGCAGTTCTTC
>TRBV4-2|-|TRBJ2-1|TRBD2
CASSYTLHREGPGNEQFF
TGTGCCAGCAGTTACACCCTCCATCGGGAGGGACCAGGGAATGAGCAGTTCTTC
>TRBV5-1|-|TRBJ2-7|TRBD1
CASRMTGGSYEQYF
TGCGCCAGCAGGATGACAGGGGGCTCCTACGAGCAGTACTTC
>TRBV15|-|TRBJ1-6|-
CATSRGSGYSYNSPLHF
TGTGCCACCAGCAGAGGATCAGGATACTCCTATAATTCACCCCTCCACTTT
>TRBV11-3|once|TRBJ2-2|-
CASSSATAPGELFF
TGTGCCAGCAGCTCAGCGACAGCCCCCGGGGAGCTGTTTTTT
>TRBV27|-|TRBJ1-2|TRBD1
CASSLWPDRDRVSGYTF
TGTGCCAGCAGTTTGTGGCCCGACAGGGACAGGGTTAGCGGCTACACCTTC
>TRBV5-4|-|TRBJ2-7|TRBD2
CASSEGTSGRREQYF
TGTGCCAGCAGCGAGGGGACTAGCGGGAGGCGGGAGCAGTACTTC
>TRBV6-2/TRBV6-3|-|TRBJ2-5|-
CASSFPTLAGETQYF
TGTGCCAGCAGTTTTCCCACACTAGCAGGGGAGACCCAGTACTTC
>TRBV28|-|TRBJ1-3|-
CASSFLTAGAGNTIYF
TGTGCCAGCAGTTTTTTGACGGCAGGGGCAGGAAACACCATATATTTT
>TRBV2|-|TRBJ2-2|TRBD1
CASMRSRQGAGELFF
TGTGCCAGCATGCGTAGCCGACAGGGGGCCGGGGAGCTGTTTTTT
>TRBV7-6|-|TRBJ1-4|TRBD1
CASSLQGQSHEKLFF
TGTGCCAGCAGCCTACAGGGACAGAGCCATGAAAAACTGTTTTTT
>TRBV5-4|-|TRBJ2-2|-
CASSGIPGELFF
TGTGCCAGCAGCGGAATCCCCGGGGAGCTGTTTTTT